This T cell receptor beta chain was sequenced in a study of cytomegalovirus exposure and HLA in healthy donors. Regarding the study as a whole: The study labeled fewer than 200 TCR beta chains cytomegalovirus-associated. Confirmation was obtained in vitro that a few CMV-associated chains are specific for CMV antigens. A later analysis linked a missense variant in DCLRE1C to the trimming of TCR beta V and J genes.

Despite likely unrecorded immune exposures, the donors were nominally healthy at the time of sampling. With regard to this clone: Antigen unknown.

The PCR contained 60 Vbeta and 13 Jbeta primers. TCRdb's table, derived via immunoSEQ multiplex PCR, lists solely in-frame clones and lacks some. The sample records 100,000 to 150,000 clones, roughly 85% being singletons. This CDR3 is built from 16 residues. The ends lost 4 bases at V and 0 bases at J; junction bases unmatched: 6. Per germline, CDR1 SGHRS and CDR2 YFSETQ. The material sequenced was PBMCs. The V call is TRBV5-1, the J call TRBJ2-2; 7 bases align to TRBD2. The TCR originated in a middle-aged woman in good health and CMV-seropositive. CDR3 bases: TGCGCCAGCAGCGATTTCGGGGGGACGAACACCGGGGAGCTGTTTTTT. Residues: CASSDFGGTNTGELFF.